The entry that follows covers one T cell receptor beta chain sequence. No antigen is known for it. This sample's time point: healthy volunteer bleed at 6 weeks. Unfractionated whole blood served as the source for total RNA extraction. These data originate in a study of human T cells and chemical hapten exposure. Study observations and caveats: With regard to DPC sensitization, TCRs above 1 in 1000 frequency did not change.

TCRdb processed the RACE reads anew with MiXCR; each CDR3 protein has one entry. In the table there are about 82,000 distinct CDR3 sequences, 7% to 9% of which are singletons. Germline values: CDR1 SGHDN, CDR2 FVKESK. Between the trimmed V and J ends, which lost 4 bases and 0 bases, there was a span of 15 bases. CDR3 length: 16 amino acids. V gene TRBV14 combines with J gene TRBJ1-1; D perhaps matches TRBD1 (6 bases). The clonotype was recovered from a male donor in good health. Some clones in this sample may be carry-over from other donors' samples. The material sequenced was whole blood. The CDR3 protein is CASSPPGHLMNTEAFF. The CDR3 region has the DNA TGTGCCAGCAGCCCACCGGGACACCTCATGAACACTGAAGCTTTCTTT.